The clone carrying this TCR beta chain was counted only a few times. The sample comes from a study of T cells after yellow fever vaccination. For the study at large: Preparation of the low-cell-number fractions used SMART-Seq v4 Ultra Low Input.

By 5'RACE template switching, TCR cDNA was produced, with a universal primer site and UMIs added in the process. TCRdb fed the 5' RACE reads into MiXCR, producing one record per CDR3 protein. The repertoire includes some 120,000 distinct CDR3 sequences, 13% to 15% of them detected once, and 35% to 45% sits in the top ten. CDR1 and CDR2 (germline): LGHNA, YSLEER. The CDR3 contains 14 residues. With 3 bases removed from V and 8 bases from J, the gap between germline ends came to 13 bases. The sequencing used CD8+ T cells sorted from PBMCs, collected 5 days after the yellow fever booster vaccination. V gene TRBV4-3 combines with J gene TRBJ1-4; no clear D gene. The receptor comes from a man aged 18 to 29 who received the YFV17D yellow fever vaccine. The CDR3 spells CASSQVHLGEKLFF. The CDR3 nucleotides read TGCGCCAGCAGCCAGGTTCATTTGGGAGAAAAACTGTTTTTT.